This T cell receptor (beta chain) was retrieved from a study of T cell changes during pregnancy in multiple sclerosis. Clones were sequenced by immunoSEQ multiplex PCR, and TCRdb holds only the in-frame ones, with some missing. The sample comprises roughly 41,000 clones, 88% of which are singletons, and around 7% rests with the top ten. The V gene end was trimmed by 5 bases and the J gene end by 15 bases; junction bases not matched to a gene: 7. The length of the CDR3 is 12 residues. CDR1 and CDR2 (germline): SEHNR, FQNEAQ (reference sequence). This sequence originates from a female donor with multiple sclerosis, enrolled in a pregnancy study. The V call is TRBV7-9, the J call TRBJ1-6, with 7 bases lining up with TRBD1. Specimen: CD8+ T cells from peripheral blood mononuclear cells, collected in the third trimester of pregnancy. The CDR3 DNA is TGTGCCAGCAGCCGAGACAGGGTTCACCTCCACTTT. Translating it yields CASSRDRVHLHF.